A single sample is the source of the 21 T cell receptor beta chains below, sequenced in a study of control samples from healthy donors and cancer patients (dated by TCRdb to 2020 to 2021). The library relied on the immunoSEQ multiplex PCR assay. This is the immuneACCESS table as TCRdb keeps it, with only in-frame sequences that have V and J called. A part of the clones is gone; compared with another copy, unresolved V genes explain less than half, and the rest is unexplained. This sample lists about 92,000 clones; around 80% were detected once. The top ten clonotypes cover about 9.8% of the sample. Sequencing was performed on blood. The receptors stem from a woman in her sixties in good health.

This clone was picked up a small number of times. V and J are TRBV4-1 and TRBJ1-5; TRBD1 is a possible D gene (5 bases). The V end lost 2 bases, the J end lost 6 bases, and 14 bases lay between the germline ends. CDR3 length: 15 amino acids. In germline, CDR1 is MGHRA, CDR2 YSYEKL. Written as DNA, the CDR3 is TGCGCCAGCAGCCAACCGGGACCCCCTTTTCAGCCCCAGCATTTT. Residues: CASSQPGPPFQPQHF.

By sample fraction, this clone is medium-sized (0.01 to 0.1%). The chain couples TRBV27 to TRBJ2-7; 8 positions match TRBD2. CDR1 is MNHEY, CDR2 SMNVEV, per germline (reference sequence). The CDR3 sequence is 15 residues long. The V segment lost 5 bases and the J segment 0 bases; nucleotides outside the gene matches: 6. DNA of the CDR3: TGTGCCAGCAGTCCCTCACTAGCGGCCTCCTACGAGCAGTACTTC. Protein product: CASSPSLAASYEQYF.

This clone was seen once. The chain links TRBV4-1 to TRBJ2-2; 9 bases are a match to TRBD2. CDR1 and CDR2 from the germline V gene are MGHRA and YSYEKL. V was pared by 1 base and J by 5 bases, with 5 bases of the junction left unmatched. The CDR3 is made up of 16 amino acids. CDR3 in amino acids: CASSQVGGRGTGELFF. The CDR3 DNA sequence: TGCGCCAGCAGCCAAGTTGGCGGGAGGGGAACCGGGGAGCTGTTTTTT.

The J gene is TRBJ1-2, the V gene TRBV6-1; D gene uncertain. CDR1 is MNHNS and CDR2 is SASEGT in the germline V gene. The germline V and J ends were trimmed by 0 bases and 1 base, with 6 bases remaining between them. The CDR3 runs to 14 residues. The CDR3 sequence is CASSEASINYGYTF. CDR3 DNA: TGTGCCAGCAGTGAAGCCAGTATTAACTATGGCTACACCTTC.

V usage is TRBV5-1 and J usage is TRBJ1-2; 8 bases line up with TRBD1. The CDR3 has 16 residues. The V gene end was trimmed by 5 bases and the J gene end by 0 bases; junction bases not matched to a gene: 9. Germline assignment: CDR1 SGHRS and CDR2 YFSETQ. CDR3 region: CASRLGQGLTNYGYTF. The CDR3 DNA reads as TGCGCCAGCAGACTCGGACAGGGCCTTACTAACTATGGCTACACCTTC.

Here the CDR3 reads CASSPPPGANYGYTF. CDR3 in DNA: TGTGCCAGCAGTCCCCCTCCTGGAGCTAACTATGGCTACACCTTC. The rearrangement uses TRBV6-5 and TRBJ1-2; D is ambiguous. The CDR3 length is 15 residues. V was trimmed by 5 bases and J by 0 bases, leaving 13 bases between them. Germline V gene sequence: CDR1 MNHEY, CDR2 SVGAGI.

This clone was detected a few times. The CDR3 here is CASSLDVGEKLFF. The DNA of the CDR3 is TGTGCCAGCAGCTTGGACGTCGGGGAAAAACTGTTTTTT. The rearrangement joins TRBV5-5 to TRBJ1-4; D gene unclear. CDR1 and CDR2 from the germline V gene are SGHKS and YYEKEE (reference sequence). The V gene lost 0 bases and the J gene lost 8 bases, with 8 bases spanning the gap. This CDR3 region has 13 residues.

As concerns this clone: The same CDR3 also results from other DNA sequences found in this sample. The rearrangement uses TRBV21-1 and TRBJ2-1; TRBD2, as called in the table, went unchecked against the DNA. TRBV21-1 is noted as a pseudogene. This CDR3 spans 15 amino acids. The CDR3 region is CASSKPGRERDEQFF. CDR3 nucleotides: TGTGCCAGCAGTAAGCCCGGGCGGGAGAGGGATGAGCAGTTCTTC.

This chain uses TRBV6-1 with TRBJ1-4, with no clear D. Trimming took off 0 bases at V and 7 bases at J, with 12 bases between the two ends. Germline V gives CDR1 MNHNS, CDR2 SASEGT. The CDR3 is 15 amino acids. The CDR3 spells CASSEARRTGEKLFF. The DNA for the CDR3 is TGTGCCAGCAGTGAAGCCAGGAGGACCGGTGAAAAACTGTTTTTT.

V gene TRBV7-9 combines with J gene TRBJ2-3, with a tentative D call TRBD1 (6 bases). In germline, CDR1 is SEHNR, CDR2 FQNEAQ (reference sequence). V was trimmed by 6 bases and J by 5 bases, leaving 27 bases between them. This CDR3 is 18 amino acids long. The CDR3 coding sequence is TGTGCCAGCAGACCCTCGCCCTCTACCGGGACAAAGTTAGATACGCAGTATTTT. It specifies CASRPSPSTGTKLDTQYF.

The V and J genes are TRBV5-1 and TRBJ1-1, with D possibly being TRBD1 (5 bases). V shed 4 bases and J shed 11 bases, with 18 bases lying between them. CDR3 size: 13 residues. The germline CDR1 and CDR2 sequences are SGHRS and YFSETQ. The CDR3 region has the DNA TGCGCCAGCAGCATACCTGACAGAGGACCCGCTTTCTTT. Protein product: CASSIPDRGPAFF.

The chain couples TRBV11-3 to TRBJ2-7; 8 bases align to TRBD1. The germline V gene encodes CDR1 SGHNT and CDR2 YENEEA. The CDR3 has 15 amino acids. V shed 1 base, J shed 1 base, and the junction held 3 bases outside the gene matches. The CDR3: CASSLGTGKSYEQYF. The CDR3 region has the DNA TGTGCCAGCAGCTTAGGGACAGGGAAATCCTACGAGCAGTACTTC.

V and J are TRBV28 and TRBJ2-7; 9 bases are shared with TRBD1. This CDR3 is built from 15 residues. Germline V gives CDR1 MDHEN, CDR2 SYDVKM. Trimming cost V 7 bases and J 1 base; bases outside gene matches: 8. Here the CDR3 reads CASKGHGTGSYEQYF. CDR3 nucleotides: TGTGCCAGCAAGGGGCATGGGACAGGGTCCTACGAGCAGTACTTC.

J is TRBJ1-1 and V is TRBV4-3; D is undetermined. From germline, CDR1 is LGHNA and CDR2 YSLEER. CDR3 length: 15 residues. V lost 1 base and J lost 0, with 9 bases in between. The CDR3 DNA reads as TGCGCCAGCAGCCAAGTCGCCACCTTGAACACTGAAGCTTTCTTT. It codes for CASSQVATLNTEAFF.

The CDR3 here is CASSETGTLANYGYTF. The CDR3 DNA follows: TGTGCCAGCAGTGAAACAGGAACCCTAGCTAACTATGGCTACACCTTC. The chain uses TRBV6-1 and TRBJ1-2; TRBD1 might be the D (5 bases). The CDR3 totals 16 residues. The V end was cut by 2 bases, the J end by 0 bases, with 13 bases between. The V gene's germline CDR1 is MNHNS and CDR2 SASEGT.

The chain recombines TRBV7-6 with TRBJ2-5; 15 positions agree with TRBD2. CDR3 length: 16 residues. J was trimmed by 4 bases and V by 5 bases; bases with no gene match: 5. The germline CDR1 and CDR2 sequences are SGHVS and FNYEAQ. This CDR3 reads CASSRGTSGRSETQYF. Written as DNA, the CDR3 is TGTGCCAGCAGCCGCGGGACTAGCGGGAGGTCAGAGACCCAGTACTTC.

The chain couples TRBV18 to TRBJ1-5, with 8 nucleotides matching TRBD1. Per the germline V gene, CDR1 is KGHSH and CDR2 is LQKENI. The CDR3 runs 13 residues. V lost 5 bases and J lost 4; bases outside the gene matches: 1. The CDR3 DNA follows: TGTGCCAGCTCATGGGACAGGAATCAGCCCCAGCATTTT. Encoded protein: CASSWDRNQPQHF.

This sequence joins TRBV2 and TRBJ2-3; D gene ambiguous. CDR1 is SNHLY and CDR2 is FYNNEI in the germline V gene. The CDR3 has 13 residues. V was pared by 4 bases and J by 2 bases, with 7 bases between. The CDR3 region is CASSGQVTDTQYF. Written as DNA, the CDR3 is TGTGCCAGCAGTGGACAAGTCACAGATACGCAGTATTTT.

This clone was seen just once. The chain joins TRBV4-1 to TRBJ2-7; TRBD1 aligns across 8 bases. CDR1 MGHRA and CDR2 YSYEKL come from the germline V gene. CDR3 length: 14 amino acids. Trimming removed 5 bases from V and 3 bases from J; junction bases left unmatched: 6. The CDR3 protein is CASSIRTGNYEQYF. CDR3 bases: TGCGCCAGCAGCATAAGGACAGGGAACTACGAGCAGTACTTC.

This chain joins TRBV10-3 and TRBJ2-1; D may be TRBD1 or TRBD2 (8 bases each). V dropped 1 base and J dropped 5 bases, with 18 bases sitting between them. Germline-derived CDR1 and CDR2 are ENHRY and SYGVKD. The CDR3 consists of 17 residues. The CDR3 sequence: CAISEYPGGGGNNEQFF. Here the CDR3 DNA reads TGTGCCATCAGTGAGTACCCAGGGGGCGGGGGGAACAATGAGCAGTTCTTC.

The DNA for the CDR3 is TGTGCCAGCAGCTTAGTACTAGCGGGAAATGAGCAGTTCTTC. Amino acid sequence: CASSLVLAGNEQFF. The gene calls are TRBV11-2 and TRBJ2-1; 10 bases map to TRBD2. Germline V gene lookup returns CDR1 SGHAT and CDR2 FQNNGV. V lost 1 base, J lost 7 bases, and 1 base stayed unmatched. The CDR3 runs 14 residues.